The 10 T cell receptor beta chains given below trace back to one sample, sequenced in a study of tumor T cells in aggressive B-cell lymphoma. Assay used: immunoSEQ multiplex PCR; TCRdb lists only in-frame clones, some missing. The data hold thousands of clones, with around 79% observed a single time. Sequenced input: tumor tissue. Every receptor here comes from an adult with diffuse large B cell lymphoma.

The chain uses TRBV9 and TRBJ2-2; TRBD2 agrees at 9 bases. The germline CDR1 and CDR2 sequences are SGDLS and YYNGEE. Trimming at V came to 1 base and at J to 6 bases, leaving 7 bases not matched to a gene. The CDR3 consists of 16 residues. CDR3 in amino acids: CASSVRGGGAPGELFF. The CDR3 DNA follows: TGTGCCAGCAGCGTAAGGGGCGGGGGGGCCCCCGGGGAGCTGTTTTTT.

The CDR3 protein is CASSPASIYEQYF. CDR3 nucleotides: TGTGCCAGCAGTCCCGCGAGCATCTACGAGCAGTACTTC. The chain has TRBV5-5 and TRBJ2-7; D ambiguous. The V end lost 5 bases, the J end lost 3 bases, and 12 bases lay between the germline ends. The CDR3 length is 13 residues. From germline, CDR1 is SGHKS and CDR2 YYEKEE (reference sequence).

The chain links TRBV7-9 to TRBJ1-5; a weak D match, TRBD1 (5 bases). Trimming shortened V by 5 bases and J by 7 bases, and 15 bases separated the two germline ends. Germline loops: CDR1 SEHNR, CDR2 FQNEAQ (reference sequence). This CDR3 comprises 14 residues. The CDR3 nucleotides are TGTGCCAGCAGCCCTCTGGACATGTGGCAGCCCCAGCATTTT. Translated: CASSPLDMWQPQHF.

V and J are TRBV7-8 and TRBJ2-5; weak D call: TRBD1 (5 bases). Germline V gene data show CDR1 as SGHVS and CDR2 as FQNEAQ. V was trimmed by 1 base and J by 2 bases, leaving 11 bases between them. This CDR3 has 15 residues. CDR3 amino acids: CASSLGRVLQETQYF. CDR3 DNA: TGTGCCAGCAGCTTAGGCAGGGTACTACAAGAGACCCAGTACTTC.

The chain uses TRBV5-1 and TRBJ1-1; TRBD1 agrees at 7 bases. The V segment lost 4 bases and the J segment 4 bases; nucleotides outside the gene matches: 13. The CDR3 is made up of 16 amino acids. Germline CDR1 reads SGHRS; CDR2 reads YFSETQ. CDR3 loop: CASSLAGGRRGTEAFF. Written as DNA, the CDR3 is TGCGCCAGCAGCCTGGCAGGGGGGCGCCGAGGCACTGAAGCTTTCTTT. Based on the CDR3 plus reference TRBV5-1 and TRBJ1-1, the full variable domain is KAGVTQTPRYLIKTRGQQVTLSCSPISGHRSVSWYQQTPGQGLQFLFEYFSETQRNKGNFPGRFSGRQFSNSRSEMNVSTLELGDSALYLCASSLAGGRRGTEAFFGQGTRLTVV.

This rearrangement joins TRBV10-3 to TRBJ2-2; perhaps TRBD2 as D (5 bases). Trimming stripped 2 bases from V and 3 bases from J, with 10 bases between. CDR3 length: 15 residues. The germline CDR1 and CDR2 sequences are ENHRY and SYGVKD. The CDR3 DNA reads as TGTGCCATCAGTGAGAAAGGACTTCACACCGGGGAGCTGTTTTTT. Translated, it gives CAISEKGLHTGELFF.

The sample holds one count of this clone. This chain links TRBV7-3 with TRBJ1-1, with unresolved D. The CDR3 is 14 residues long. The V and J ends lost 0 bases and 1 base respectively, with 6 bases between them. In germline, CDR1 is SGHTA, CDR2 FQGTGA. CDR3 sequence reads: CASSLTPENTEAFF. The CDR3 DNA sequence: TGTGCCAGCAGCTTAACACCAGAGAACACTGAAGCTTTCTTT.

The V gene is TRBV5-1, the J gene TRBJ1-1; 7 positions match TRBD1. Germline values: CDR1 SGHRS, CDR2 YFSETQ. The CDR3 is 13 amino acids. V was pared by 4 bases and J by 6 bases, with 6 bases of the junction left unmatched. CDR3: CASSPYRGAEAFF. The CDR3 region has the DNA TGCGCCAGCAGCCCGTACAGGGGCGCTGAAGCTTTCTTT. The full variable domain, its missing parts supplied by reference TRBV5-1 and TRBJ1-1, is KAGVTQTPRYLIKTRGQQVTLSCSPISGHRSVSWYQQTPGQGLQFLFEYFSETQRNKGNFPGRFSGRQFSNSRSEMNVSTLELGDSALYLCASSPYRGAEAFFGQGTRLTVV.

The chain carries TRBV6-1 and TRBJ1-4, with D possibly TRBD1 on 5 matching bases. Germline V CDR1 and CDR2: MNHNS, SASEGT. This CDR3 comprises 13 residues. The germline V and J ends were trimmed by 7 bases and 3 bases, with 9 bases remaining between them. The DNA of the CDR3 is TGTGCCAGCATAGGGGATGCTAATGAAAAACTGTTTTTT. Translating gives CASIGDANEKLFF.

The genes are TRBV28 and TRBJ1-4; perhaps TRBD1 as D (5 bases). Germline-derived CDR1 and CDR2 are MDHEN and SYDVKM. The CDR3 is 14 amino acids. Trimming took off 4 bases at V and 8 bases at J, with 14 bases between the two ends. CDR3 region: CASSSGPLGEKLFF. The CDR3 bases are TGTGCCAGCAGTTCAGGGCCTCTGGGGGAAAAACTGTTTTTT.